Listed here are 10 T cell receptor beta chains from one sample, sequenced in a study of cytomegalovirus exposure and HLA in healthy donors. Researchers ran the PCR with 60 Vbeta and 13 Jbeta primers. Repertoires were generated with immunoSEQ multiplex PCR, while TCRdb's copy carries only in-frame clones and drops some. The sample lists just over 150,000 clones, less than 90% occurring once. Sequences were obtained from PBMCs. The source is a male donor in good health and CMV-seropositive.

This chain joins TRBV10-3 and TRBJ2-5; 9 bases line up with TRBD2. V lost 4 bases and J lost 3; bases outside the gene matches: 6. The CDR3 extends over 15 amino acids. Per germline, CDR1 ENHRY and CDR2 SYGVKD. The CDR3 DNA follows: TGTGCCATCAGTGGCGGGGGGGCGGGAGAAGAGACCCAGTACTTC. The encoded protein is CAISGGGAGEETQYF.

The rearrangement links TRBV11-2 to TRBJ2-5, with 7 bases that match TRBD2. The DNA end is more similar to TRBJ2-7, so the J call may be wrong. The CDR3 runs to 13 residues. The germline V gene has CDR1 SGHAT and CDR2 FQNNGV. CDR3 region: CASSLGLRYEQYF. The DNA of the CDR3 is TGTGCCAGCAGCTTGGGACTACGTTACGAGCAGTACTTC.

The CDR3 coding sequence is TGTGCCAGCAGTCTCGGACAGGGCAGCTCTGGGGCCAACGTCCTGACTTTC. Residues: CASSLGQGSSGANVLTF. The V gene is TRBV14, the J gene TRBJ2-6, with TRBD1 identical over 8 bases. Germline loops: CDR1 SGHDN, CDR2 FVKESK. The CDR3 covers 17 residues. V dropped 6 bases and J dropped 0; count of bases not matched to a gene: 7.

The chain couples TRBV30 to TRBJ1-6; D uncertain. V shed 2 bases and J shed 4 bases, with 9 bases lying between them. The CDR3 spans 14 residues. Germline V gene lookup returns CDR1 GTSNPN and CDR2 SVGIG (reference sequence). The CDR3 sequence is CAWSLSRYNSPLHF. In DNA form, the CDR3 reads TGTGCCTGGAGTTTATCCAGGTATAATTCACCCCTCCACTTT. The variable domain in full, with the rest retrieved from reference TRBV30 and TRBJ1-6, is SQTIHQWPATLVQPVGSPLSLECTVEGTSNPNLYWYRQAAGRGLQLLFYSVGIGQISSEVPQNLSASRPQDRQFILSSKKLLLSDSGFYLCAWSLSRYNSPLHFGNGTRLTVT.

The chain recombines TRBV5-1 with TRBJ2-1; possible D gene TRBD2, 5 bases. This CDR3 comprises 14 residues. The germline gives CDR1 SGHRS, CDR2 YFSETQ. Trimming shortened V by 0 bases and J by 3 bases, and 7 bases separated the two germline ends. As DNA, the CDR3 is TGCGCCAGCAGCTTGGTTAGCGACTACAATGAGCAGTTCTTC. Its translation: CASSLVSDYNEQFF.

The genes are TRBV6-5 and TRBJ1-6; D ambiguous. The CDR3 runs to 14 residues. V was cut by 6 bases and J by 10 bases, with 16 bases left in between. Germline V gives CDR1 MNHEY, CDR2 SVGAGI. CDR3 region: CASSDYRGVSPLHF. The CDR3, as DNA: TGTGCCAGCAGCGACTATAGAGGAGTGTCACCCCTCCACTTT.

To note about this clone: The junction does not match germline at one end; this may be a read error. The chain combines TRBV7-9 with TRBJ2-7, with 9 positions matching TRBD2. The CDR3 has 14 residues. In germline, CDR1 is SEHNR, CDR2 FQNEAQ (reference sequence). The chain's CDR3 is CSSNPGLAVWEQYF. CDR3 bases: TGTTCCAGCAACCCGGGACTAGCCGTCTGGGAGCAGTACTTC.

This chain connects TRBV11-3 to TRBJ1-1; D remains ambiguous. This CDR3 is built from 14 residues. Trimming shortened V by 6 bases and J by 0 bases, and 11 bases separated the two germline ends. Looked up from germline, CDR1 is SGHNT and CDR2 is YENEEA. CDR3 in amino acids: CASREGLLNTEAFF. The CDR3 nucleotides are TGTGCCAGCAGGGAGGGCCTATTGAACACTGAAGCTTTCTTT.

The V gene is TRBV25-1, the J gene TRBJ1-4; no clear D gene. This CDR3 contains 15 residues. Deletions cut 1 base from V and 13 bases from J, with 19 bases between. CDR1 is MGHDK, CDR2 SYGVNS, per germline. The CDR3 sequence: CASSESDNFFARLFF. The CDR3 bases are TGTGCCAGCAGTGAATCCGACAACTTTTTTGCAAGACTGTTTTTT.

The V call is TRBV28, the J call TRBJ2-7; the match to TRBD1 covers 7 bases. CDR3 size: 13 residues. With V trimmed by 3 bases and J by 3 bases, 2 bases remained unmatched. Germline CDR1 MDHEN, CDR2 SYDVKM. The DNA for the CDR3 is TGTGCCAGCAGTTTTGACAGGGTCTACGAGCAGTACTTC. Translated, it gives CASSFDRVYEQYF.